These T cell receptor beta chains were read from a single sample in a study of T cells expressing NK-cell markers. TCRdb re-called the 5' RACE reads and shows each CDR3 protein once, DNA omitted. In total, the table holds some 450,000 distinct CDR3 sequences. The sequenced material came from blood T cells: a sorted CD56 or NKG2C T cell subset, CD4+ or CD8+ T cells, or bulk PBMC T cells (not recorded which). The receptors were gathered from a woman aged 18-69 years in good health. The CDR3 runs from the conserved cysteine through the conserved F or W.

CDR3 protein: CASSQELAGVIYNEQFF; J gene: TRBJ2-1; V gene: TRBV4-3
CDR3 protein: CASNLPANTEAFF; J gene: TRBJ1-1; V gene: TRBV28
CDR3 protein: CASSYSNRGYEQYF; J gene: TRBJ2-7; V gene: TRBV6-5
CDR3 protein: CASSWTSGVETQYF; J gene: TRBJ2-5; V gene: TRBV5-1
CDR3 protein: CSVEDPNRDTKGGYTF; J gene: TRBJ1-2; V gene: TRBV29-1
CDR3 protein: CASSSATNTGELFF; J gene: TRBJ2-2; V gene: TRBV5-1
CDR3 protein: CASSHFGQGTGYGYTF; J gene: TRBJ1-2; V gene: TRBV4-1
CDR3 protein: CASSPGTSSNYEQYF; J gene: TRBJ2-7; V gene: TRBV18
CDR3 protein: CASSREGATTDTQYF; J gene: TRBJ2-3; V gene: TRBV7-3
CDR3 protein: CSARDLRGRSADTQYF; J gene: TRBJ2-3; V gene: TRBV20-1
CDR3 protein: CAWSPQDYEQYF; J gene: TRBJ2-7; V gene: TRBV30
CDR3 protein: CASRSSYEQYF; J gene: TRBJ2-7; V gene: TRBV6-2/TRBV6-3
CDR3 protein: CASSRRGTEAFF; J gene: TRBJ1-1; V gene: TRBV12-3/TRBV12-4
CDR3 protein: CASSRRTSGQETQYF; J gene: TRBJ2-5; V gene: TRBV14
CDR3 protein: CSARVAGNYEQYF; J gene: TRBJ2-7; V gene: TRBV20-1
CDR3 protein: CASSYSNPSNGGNEQFF; J gene: TRBJ2-1; V gene: TRBV6-5
CDR3 protein: CASSYSKPIPANYGYTF; J gene: TRBJ1-2; V gene: TRBV6-5
CDR3 protein: CASSSGTAGTDQPQHF; J gene: TRBJ1-5; V gene: TRBV11-2
CDR3 protein: CASSPQAKAFF; J gene: TRBJ1-1; V gene: TRBV18
CDR3 protein: CASSSTGTGGYLAKNIQYF; J gene: TRBJ2-4; V gene: TRBV7-8
CDR3 protein: CASSLGQGRSEETQYF; J gene: TRBJ2-5; V gene: TRBV12-3/TRBV12-4
CDR3 protein: CASSPPRGKGSYNEQFF; J gene: TRBJ2-1; V gene: TRBV18
CDR3 protein: CASSPLGQGWETQYF; J gene: TRBJ2-5; V gene: TRBV12-3/TRBV12-4
CDR3 protein: CASSSGNVAEQYF; J gene: TRBJ2-7; V gene: TRBV5-1
CDR3 protein: CASSPDSMNTEAFF; J gene: TRBJ1-1; V gene: TRBV18
CDR3 protein: CASSRLAGVNRNEQFF; J gene: TRBJ2-1; V gene: TRBV12-3/TRBV12-4
CDR3 protein: CASSYYTLSGFSYNEQFF; J gene: TRBJ2-1; V gene: TRBV5-1
CDR3 protein: CASSLIWTGSNTEAFF; J gene: TRBJ1-1; V gene: TRBV28
CDR3 protein: CASSLAGAPYNEQFF; J gene: TRBJ2-1; V gene: TRBV7-9
CDR3 protein: CASSLQGRTHNYGYTF; J gene: TRBJ1-2; V gene: TRBV12-3/TRBV12-4
CDR3 protein: CSARDQGTRLTNEQFF; J gene: TRBJ2-1; V gene: TRBV20-1
CDR3 protein: CASSLVGDGLYGYTF; J gene: TRBJ1-2; V gene: TRBV11-2
CDR3 protein: CASSVAGGPLNEQFF; J gene: TRBJ2-1; V gene: TRBV2
CDR3 protein: CASRASGNTQYF; J gene: TRBJ2-3; V gene: TRBV6-5
CDR3 protein: CSAGAAGPLSTDTQYF; J gene: TRBJ2-3; V gene: TRBV20-1
CDR3 protein: CASSQDQRGYEQYF; J gene: TRBJ2-7; V gene: TRBV4-2
CDR3 protein: CASSQSPTSGGTDTQYF; J gene: TRBJ2-3; V gene: TRBV4-3
CDR3 protein: CSVEDRAAEAFF; J gene: TRBJ1-1; V gene: TRBV29-1
CDR3 protein: CASSLTGTPAGELFF; J gene: TRBJ2-2; V gene: TRBV7-3
CDR3 protein: CASSKGGTDTQYF; J gene: TRBJ2-3; V gene: TRBV4-3
CDR3 protein: CASRDGGGRNTEAFF; J gene: TRBJ1-1; V gene: TRBV5-1
CDR3 protein: CASSLGTATYNEQFF; J gene: TRBJ2-1; V gene: TRBV7-6
CDR3 protein: CASSLNRGIIYNEQFF; J gene: TRBJ2-1; V gene: TRBV7-3
CDR3 protein: CASSEFVLGRVYGYTF; J gene: TRBJ1-2; V gene: TRBV10-2
CDR3 protein: CASSLQGLADTQYF; J gene: TRBJ2-3; V gene: TRBV27
CDR3 protein: CATQDNSYNEQFF; J gene: TRBJ2-1; V gene: TRBV15
CDR3 protein: CASSQVEGSGANVLTF; J gene: TRBJ2-6; V gene: TRBV4-3
CDR3 protein: CASSLPSGELFF; J gene: TRBJ2-2; V gene: TRBV7-2
CDR3 protein: CASSEASGGSFGYTF; J gene: TRBJ1-2; V gene: TRBV2
CDR3 protein: CASSADRGYRGTDTQYF; J gene: TRBJ2-3; V gene: TRBV9
CDR3 protein: CSLRTSGSYEQFF; J gene: TRBJ2-1; V gene: TRBV29-1
CDR3 protein: CASSSDFRELGSTDTQYF; J gene: TRBJ2-3; V gene: TRBV28
CDR3 protein: CASSLMVRDRSTDTQYF; J gene: TRBJ2-3; V gene: TRBV28
CDR3 protein: CASSPRPWTSSSYNEQFF; J gene: TRBJ2-1; V gene: TRBV4-2
CDR3 protein: CASSLGTYQETQYF; J gene: TRBJ2-5; V gene: TRBV9